This T cell receptor (beta chain) derives from a study of blood T cells in healthy people across ages. Using a J-beta primer mix together with a sample-barcoded 5' primer, a second PCR was run for about 6 to 11 cycles. Via MiXCR, TCRdb re-called the 5' RACE reads, giving one row per CDR3 protein. Of over a million distinct CDR3 sequences listed, 40% to 50% were seen once; the top ten hold roughly 7.7%. The source is a woman aged 18-29 years in good health. The sample consisted of blood.

The CDR3 loop reads CAISVSGKGYQETQYF. The CDR3 DNA follows: TGTGCCATCAGTGTATCTGGGAAGGGGTACCAAGAGACCCAGTACTTC. V and J are TRBV10-3 and TRBJ2-5, with D perhaps TRBD1 (5 bases). This CDR3 is 16 amino acids long. V lost 4 bases and J 0 bases, leaving 15 bases between the germline ends. Per germline, CDR1 ENHRY and CDR2 SYGVKD.